Below, 24 T cell receptor beta chains from the same sample are listed, as sequenced in a study of quantifying T cell responses using KT2 cells. Study in general: Reverse transcription used primers in the TCR alpha and beta constant regions.

Each cDNA got a UMI-containing oligo ligated at its 3' end. First-round PCR used about 4 cycles and beta primers RC1.1 and RC1.2 covering TRBC1 and TRBC2. TCRdb redid the calling of the UMI-ligation and nested PCR reads with MiXCR, one entry per CDR3 protein. The sample lists fewer than 50,000 distinct CDR3 sequences, over 15% occurring once. Sequenced: PBMCs spiked with cells of the T cell clone KT2. Source of these receptors: a human donor.

This clonotype came up a few times. V and J are TRBV4-3 and TRBJ2-5, with no clear D. Trimming cost V 0 bases and J 3 bases, with 11 bases left between them. Germline CDR1 LGHNA, CDR2 YSLEER. The CDR3 extends over 15 amino acids. The CDR3 sequence: CASSQDVGSKETQYF. Here the CDR3 DNA reads TGCGCCAGCAGCCAAGATGTGGGGTCAAAAGAGACCCAGTACTTC.

This clonotype appeared many times. This sequence joins TRBV12-3 or TRBV12-4 and TRBJ2-1; 9 nucleotides align to TRBD2. J lost 6 bases, V lost 6 bases, and 12 bases had no gene match. This CDR3 has 16 amino acids. The CDR3 sequence is CASSPLAGGPSNEQFF. The CDR3 DNA reads as TGTGCCAGCAGCCCACTGGCGGGGGGGCCTTCCAATGAGCAGTTCTTC.

This clonotype has just a few counts. V and J are TRBV12-5 and TRBJ2-5, with D perhaps TRBD2 (6 bases). The CDR3 spans 16 residues. V was cut by 6 bases and J by 5 bases, with 22 bases left in between. The germline V gene has CDR1 LGHNT and CDR2 FRNRAP. CDR3 coding DNA: TGTGCTAGTGGACCTCCGCTAGCGTCGTTGTCGGAGACCCAGTACTTC. It specifies CASGPPLASLSETQYF.

The chain carries TRBV20-1 and TRBJ2-1; 14 nucleotides align to TRBD2. The V gene's germline CDR1 is DFQATT and CDR2 SNEGSKA (reference sequence). The CDR3 runs to 16 residues. The V gene end was trimmed by 0 bases and the J gene end by 10 bases; junction bases not matched to a gene: 8. The CDR3 here is CSARDHRLAGGREQFF. In DNA, the CDR3 is TGCAGTGCTAGAGATCACAGACTAGCGGGAGGGAGGGAGCAGTTCTTC.

This clonotype appeared a few times. The chain recombines TRBV29-1 with TRBJ1-2; D is undetermined. This CDR3 has 14 residues. Trimming removed 5 bases at V and 1 base at J, with 14 bases between. Germline V lookup: CDR1 SQVTM, CDR2 ANQGSEA. The CDR3 bases are TGCAGCGTTACCGGGTCCGGCCTTAACTATGGCTACACCTTC. Protein sequence: CSVTGSGLNYGYTF.

The chain recombines TRBV4-3 with TRBJ2-7, with TRBD2 matching 12 bases. Trimming cost V 4 bases and J 3 bases; bases outside gene matches: 7. CDR3 size: 16 residues. Germline V lookup: CDR1 LGHNA, CDR2 YSLEER. The CDR3: CASSLHGTSGFYEQYF. The CDR3 bases are TGCGCCAGCAGCCTCCACGGGACTAGCGGGTTCTACGAGCAGTACTTC.

This clonotype showed up many times. The rearrangement links TRBV11-2 to TRBJ2-3; 7 nucleotides line up with TRBD2. Germline V gene data show CDR1 as SGHAT and CDR2 as FQNNGV. The CDR3 sequence is 16 residues long. V was clipped by 5 bases and J by 0 bases; unmatched bases: 8. This CDR3 is CASSAVPGGSTDTQYF. Written as DNA, the CDR3 is TGTGCCAGCAGCGCTGTGCCGGGAGGAAGCACAGATACGCAGTATTTT.

This chain joins TRBV6-1 and TRBJ2-3; tentative D call: TRBD2 (5 bases). With 2 bases removed from V and 5 bases from J, the gap between germline ends came to 17 bases. Per the germline V gene, CDR1 is MNHNS and CDR2 is SASEGT. This CDR3 has 16 amino acids. The CDR3 loop reads CASSEITRLAVDTQYF. CDR3 nucleotides: TGTGCCAGCAGTGAAATAACTAGACTGGCAGTAGATACGCAGTATTTT.

The chain links TRBV6-5 to TRBJ2-1; D ambiguous. CDR1 and CDR2 (germline): MNHEY, SVGAGI. This CDR3 is built from 15 residues. The ends were cut back, 0 bases at V and 6 bases at J, with 12 bases in the middle. The CDR3 nucleotides are TGTGCCAGCAGTTACTCGAAACACCGAGGCAATGAGCAGTTCTTC. This translates into CASSYSKHRGNEQFF.

This clonotype was counted between two and nine times. The V and J genes are TRBV20-1 and TRBJ2-3; D not certain. V lost 0 bases and J lost 5, with 6 bases in between. Germline CDR1 is DFQATT and CDR2 is SNEGSKA (reference sequence). CDR3 length: 12 residues. Here the CDR3 DNA reads TGCAGTGCTAGAGATCAAGGAGATACGCAGTATTTT. This encodes CSARDQGDTQYF.

As regards this clonotype: A much larger clone lies one base from this, so it may be a read error. As the CDR3 is not closed by the conserved phenylalanine or tryptophan, this likely results from a read error. The V gene is TRBV27, the J gene TRBJ1-2, with D perhaps TRBD1 (5 bases). Trimming cost V 3 bases and J 4 bases, with 6 bases left between them. The CDR3 consists of 12 residues. CDR1 and CDR2 (germline): MNHEY, SMNVEV (reference sequence). The CDR3 reads CASSFRGYGYTS. Here the CDR3 DNA reads TGTGCCAGCAGTTTTAGGGGCTATGGCTACACCTCC.

This clonotype was seen ten or more times. The chain is built from TRBV4-1 and TRBJ2-7; D might be TRBD2 (6 bases). The CDR3 is 13 residues long. The germline CDR1 and CDR2 sequences are MGHRA and YSYEKL. V was pared by 1 base and J by 4 bases, with 8 bases between. CDR3 in amino acids: CASSQVGGYEQYF. The CDR3 coding sequence is TGCGCCAGCAGCCAAGTGGGGGGATACGAGCAGTACTTC.

The chain has TRBV7-2 and TRBJ2-7; 7 bases align to TRBD2. The CDR3 length is 15 residues. Trimming took 4 bases from V and 4 from J; bases not matched to a gene: 10. The germline V gene encodes CDR1 SGHTA and CDR2 FQGNSA. The CDR3: CASSSGGGAVYEQYF. The CDR3 DNA reads TGTGCCAGCAGCTCAGGCGGGGGAGCGGTGTACGAGCAGTACTTC.

This clonotype was seen many times. The gene calls are TRBV4-1 and TRBJ2-1; 13 nucleotides line up with TRBD2. Germline-derived CDR1 and CDR2 are MGHRA and YSYEKL. This CDR3 region has 17 residues. Trimming took 2 bases from V and 6 from J; bases not matched to a gene: 7. CDR3 region: CASSQRTSGGPSNEQFF. The CDR3 DNA is TGCGCCAGCAGCCAAAGGACTAGCGGGGGCCCTTCCAATGAGCAGTTCTTC.

The gene calls are TRBV5-1 and TRBJ1-1; 10 bases align to TRBD1. The junction had 8 bases not matched to a gene; V was cut back by 4 bases and J by 5 bases. CDR1 SGHRS and CDR2 YFSETQ come from the germline V gene. This CDR3 contains 15 residues. CDR3: CASSLRTGGGTEAFF. CDR3 in DNA: TGCGCCAGCAGCCTCAGGACAGGGGGGGGAACTGAAGCTTTCTTT.

This clonotype was observed many times. The J gene is TRBJ2-1, the V gene TRBV19, with D unclear. CDR3 size: 13 residues. V was pared by 4 bases and J by 4 bases, with 8 bases between. The germline gives CDR1 LNHDA, CDR2 SQIVND (reference sequence). The CDR3 sequence is CASSRRLYNEQFF. Here the CDR3 DNA reads TGTGCCAGTAGTAGGAGACTGTACAATGAGCAGTTCTTC.

This clonotype was recorded only once. V gene TRBV6-1 combines with J gene TRBJ1-1; possible D gene TRBD1, 5 bases. With 3 bases removed from V and 1 base from J, the gap between germline ends came to 12 bases. CDR1 and CDR2 (germline): MNHNS, SASEGT. The CDR3 is made up of 15 amino acids. CDR3 coding DNA: TGTGCCAGCAGTGATAAGGGACGGGCGAACACTGAAGCTTTCTTT. Its translation: CASSDKGRANTEAFF.

V and J are TRBV28 and TRBJ1-2; D call uncertain. Germline V lookup: CDR1 MDHEN, CDR2 SYDVKM. The CDR3 loop spans 14 amino acids. The V and J ends lost 6 bases and 4 bases respectively, with 15 bases between them. The CDR3 reads CASSPSAIGYGYTF. CDR3 bases: TGTGCCAGCAGCCCCTCCGCCATAGGCTATGGCTACACCTTC.

The V call is TRBV12-3 or TRBV12-4, the J call TRBJ2-6; D ambiguous. The V gene lost 5 bases and the J gene lost 1 base, with 3 bases spanning the gap. The CDR3 covers 13 residues. The CDR3 nucleotides are TGTGCCAGCAGTCCATCTGGGGCCAACGTCCTGACTTTC. Residues: CASSPSGANVLTF.

The sample holds a few counts of this clonotype. The J gene is TRBJ2-1, the V gene TRBV21-1; TRBD2 is the table's D call and was not checked against the DNA. TRBV21-1 has pseudogene status. The CDR3 is 18 amino acids. The DNA of the CDR3 is TGTGCCAGCTGGCGGGAACGACTAGCGGGGGGGCCGCACAATGAGCAGTTCTTC. Its translation is CASWRERLAGGPHNEQFF.

The chain links TRBV5-1 to TRBJ1-1; 7 positions match TRBD1. The germline V gene has CDR1 SGHRS and CDR2 YFSETQ. This CDR3 comprises 15 residues. The junction had 6 bases not matched to a gene; V was cut back by 0 bases and J by 4 bases. CDR3 DNA: TGCGCCAGCAGCTTGGGAGGACAGGTCGGCACTGAAGCTTTCTTT. Translating it yields CASSLGGQVGTEAFF.

This clonotype has at least ten counts. The rearrangement uses TRBV7-8 and TRBJ1-2; D ambiguous. The CDR3 spans 13 residues. V lost 5 bases and J 8 bases, leaving 15 bases between the germline ends. Germline V gene lookup returns CDR1 SGHVS and CDR2 FQNEAQ. Written as DNA, the CDR3 is TGTGCCAGCAGCCAGACACTGGCCGGCGGCTACACCTTC. Residues: CASSQTLAGGYTF.

The chain carries TRBV3-1 and TRBJ1-6; the D is unclear. Trimming shortened V by 0 bases and J by 8 bases, and 11 bases separated the two germline ends. In germline, CDR1 is LGHDT, CDR2 YNNKEL (reference sequence). The CDR3 loop spans 15 amino acids. As DNA, the CDR3 is TGTGCCAGCAGCCAAGAAACGCCTGGTGATTCACCCCTCCACTTT. Protein product: CASSQETPGDSPLHF.

The sample holds many counts of this clonotype. The chain is built from TRBV10-3 and TRBJ2-1; tentatively, D is TRBD1 (6 bases). The V gene lost 4 bases and the J gene lost 7 bases, with 26 bases spanning the gap. The CDR3 loop spans 18 amino acids. Germline V gene lookup returns CDR1 ENHRY and CDR2 SYGVKD. The CDR3 region is CAISVEQGEARIVNEQFF. The CDR3 coding sequence is TGTGCCATCAGTGTAGAACAGGGTGAGGCGAGGATCGTGAATGAGCAGTTCTTC.